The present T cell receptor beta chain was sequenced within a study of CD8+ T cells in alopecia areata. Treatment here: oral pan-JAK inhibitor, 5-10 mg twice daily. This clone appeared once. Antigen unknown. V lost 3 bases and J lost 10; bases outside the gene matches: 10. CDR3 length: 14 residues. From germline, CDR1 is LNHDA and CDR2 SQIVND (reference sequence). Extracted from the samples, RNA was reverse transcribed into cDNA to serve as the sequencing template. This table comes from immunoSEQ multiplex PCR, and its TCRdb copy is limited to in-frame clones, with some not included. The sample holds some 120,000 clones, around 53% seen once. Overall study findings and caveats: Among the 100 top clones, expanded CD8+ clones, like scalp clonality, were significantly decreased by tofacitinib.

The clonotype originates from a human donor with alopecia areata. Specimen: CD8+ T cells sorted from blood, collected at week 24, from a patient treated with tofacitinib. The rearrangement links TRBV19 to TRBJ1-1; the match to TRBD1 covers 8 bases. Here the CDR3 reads CASSMRQGWEGAFF. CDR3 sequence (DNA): TGTGCCAGTAGTATGAGACAGGGGTGGGAAGGAGCTTTCTTT. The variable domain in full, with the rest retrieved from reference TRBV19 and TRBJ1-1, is DGGITQSPKYLFRKEGQNVTLSCEQNLNHDAMYWYRQDPGQGLRLIYYSQIVNDFQKGDIAEGYSVSREKKESFPLTVTSAQKNPTAFYLCASSMRQGWEGAFFGQGTRLTVV.